This record covers a single T cell receptor beta chain. Antigen: not known. This sample is part of a study of shared clonotypes between healthy human individuals. Across the whole study: The study used three CD4 naive, three CD4 memory, two CD8 naive and one CD8 memory plate per donor. General study results and limits: Non-shared clonotypes were found to have lower generation probabilities than the clonotypes that were shared by all four of the sorted-subset donors. A handful of donors held about 5% of naive CD4 clonotypes in common.

Repertoires were generated with immunoSEQ multiplex PCR, while TCRdb's copy carries only in-frame clones and drops some. This sample has around 990,000 clones, with 70% to 80% found just once. Source material: memory CD4+ T cells from PBMCs. Subset specified: CD45RA-negative fraction. This sequence originates from a man between 18 and 29 years old in good health. Some clones in this sample may be carry-over from other donors' samples.

The CDR3 sequence: CASSLSQGSSYGYTF. The DNA of the CDR3 is TGTGCCAGCAGCTTGTCCCAGGGTTCTAGCTATGGCTACACCTTC. The chain couples TRBV5-4 to TRBJ1-2; D is possibly TRBD1 (5 bases). The CDR3 runs 15 residues. V was clipped by 1 base and J by 4 bases, with 14 bases between them. Germline assignment: CDR1 SGHNT and CDR2 YYREEE (reference sequence).